This T cell receptor (beta chain) stems from a study of long-term antiretroviral therapy in people with HIV. Whole-study results and caveats: Post-ART diversity increased but stayed below transplant donor controls. All blood samples came from the years 2004 to 2017, possibly under older ART regimens.

Sequencing relied on immunoSEQ assay v3.0, run at survey level. It was roughly 40,000-50,000 T-cell genomes per sample that sequencing targeted. Repertoires were generated with immunoSEQ multiplex PCR, while TCRdb's copy carries only in-frame clones and drops some. The sample has fewer than 10,000 clones; roughly four fifths are singletons. The CDR3 contains 17 residues. V gave up 8 bases and J gave up 7 bases, with 26 bases separating them. Per germline, CDR1 MNHEY and CDR2 SMNVEV (reference sequence). About this clone: Its antigen is unidentified.

The clonotype originates from a man aged 40-49 years with HIV. Sequences were derived from unsorted PBMCs, sampled 1.8 years before starting antiretroviral therapy. The V and J genes are TRBV27 and TRBJ1-4; no clear D gene. The CDR3 coding sequence is TGTGCCAGCGGGCGAGCGGGGTCGGTAGGGTTAGCTGAAAAACTGTTTTTT. Protein product: CASGRAGSVGLAEKLFF. Together with reference TRBV27 and TRBJ1-4, the CDR3 gives the full variable domain: EAQVTQNPRYLITVTGKKLTVTCSQNMNHEYMSWYRQDPGLGLRQIYYSMNVEVTDKGDVPEGYKVSRKEKRNFPLILESPSPNQTSLYFCASGRAGSVGLAEKLFFGSGTQLSVL.